This T cell receptor beta chain was identified during a study of blood T cell repertoires in COVID-19. On the study more broadly: The origin of the acute and convalescent COVID-19 samples was the United States, Italy and Spain. T cells, B-cell-depleted T cells, or PBMCs supplied cDNA or gDNA.

In the original processing: Scientists estimated how many nucleated cells there were by amplifying reference gene primers. Here immunoSEQ multiplex PCR was the method, and the copy in TCRdb shows in-frame clones only, minus some. V and J calls plus clone size are reproduced from that table; the DNA served to infer D and trimming. The data show about 20,000 clones, with about nine tenths seen just once and roughly 7.3% held by the top ten. The germline V gene encodes CDR1 SNHLY and CDR2 FYNNEI. The CDR3 totals 14 residues. Trimming left V 6 bases short and J 0 bases short, with 12 bases between. The specimen was peripheral blood. The chain links TRBV2 to TRBJ2-7; D perhaps matches TRBD2 (5 bases). The receptor was isolated from a man between 65 and 85 years old with active COVID-19. The CDR3 DNA reads TGTGCCAGCAGGAGGGAACCAAGCTCCTACGAGCAGTACTTC. Encoded protein: CASRREPSSYEQYF.